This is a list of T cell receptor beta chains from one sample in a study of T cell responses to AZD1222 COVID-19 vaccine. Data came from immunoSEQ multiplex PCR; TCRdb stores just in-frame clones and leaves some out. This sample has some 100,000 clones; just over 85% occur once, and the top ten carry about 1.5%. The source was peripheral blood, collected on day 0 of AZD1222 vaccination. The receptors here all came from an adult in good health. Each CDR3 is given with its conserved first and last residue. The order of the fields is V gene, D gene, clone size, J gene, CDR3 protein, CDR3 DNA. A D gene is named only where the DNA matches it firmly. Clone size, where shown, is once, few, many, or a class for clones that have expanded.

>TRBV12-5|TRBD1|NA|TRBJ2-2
CASGSTGGANTGELFF
TGTGCTAGTGGTTCGACAGGGGGCGCGAACACCGGGGAGCTGTTTTTT
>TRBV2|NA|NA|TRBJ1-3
CAAHTLPYSGDSSGNTIYF
TGTGCCGCCCACACCTTACCTTACTCCGGGGATAGCTCTGGAAACACCATATATTTT
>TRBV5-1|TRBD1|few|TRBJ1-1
CASSYTGGPEAFF
TGCGCCAGCAGCTATACAGGGGGGCCTGAAGCTTTCTTT
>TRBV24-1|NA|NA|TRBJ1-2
CATSDYPGGYTF
TGTGCCACCAGTGATTATCCGGGGGGCTACACCTTC
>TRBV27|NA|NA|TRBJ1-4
CASRRNRDSNEKLFF
TGTGCCAGCAGACGAAACAGGGACTCTAATGAAAAACTGTTTTTT
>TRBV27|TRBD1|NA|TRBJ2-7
CASTQRGGDYEQYF
TGTGCCAGCACCCAGAGAGGGGGCGACTACGAGCAGTACTTC
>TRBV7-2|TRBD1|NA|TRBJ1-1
CASSLGVTGGDTEAFF
TGTGCCAGCAGCTTAGGGGTTACAGGGGGCGACACTGAAGCTTTCTTT
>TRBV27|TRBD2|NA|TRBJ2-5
CASSLSNVAGGPETQYF
TGTGCCAGCAGTTTATCGAACGTGGCGGGAGGGCCGGAGACCCAGTACTTC
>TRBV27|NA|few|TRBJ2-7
CASSLTAGRHEQYF
TGTGCCAGCAGTTTGACCGCGGGCCGCCACGAGCAGTACTTC
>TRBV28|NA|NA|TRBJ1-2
CASSFMVVGRGYTF
TGTGCCAGCAGTTTCATGGTGGTGGGGCGCGGCTACACCTTC
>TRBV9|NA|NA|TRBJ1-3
CASSVAGGISGNTIYF
TGTGCCAGCAGCGTAGCAGGAGGGATCTCTGGAAACACCATATATTTT
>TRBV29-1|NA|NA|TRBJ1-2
CSVDGGANGYTF
TGCAGCGTTGATGGGGGGGCTAATGGCTACACCTTC
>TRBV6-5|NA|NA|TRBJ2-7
CASRMGGPLEQYF
TGTGCCAGCAGAATGGGAGGCCCCTTGGAGCAGTACTTC
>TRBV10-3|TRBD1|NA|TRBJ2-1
CAISESHGTDNYNEQFF
TGTGCCATCAGTGAGTCGCACGGGACAGACAATTACAATGAGCAGTTCTTC
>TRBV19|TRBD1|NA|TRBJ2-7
CASSNGDRVPYEQYF
TGTGCCAGTAGTAACGGGGACAGGGTCCCCTACGAGCAGTACTTC
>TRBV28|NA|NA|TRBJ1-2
CAPHYGYTF
TGTGCACCCCACTATGGCTACACCTTC
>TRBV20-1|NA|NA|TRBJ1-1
CSAGNTEAFF
TGCAGTGCCGGGAACACTGAAGCTTTCTTT
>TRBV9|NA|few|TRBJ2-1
CASSGNEQFF
TGTGCCAGCAGTGGCAATGAGCAGTTCTTC
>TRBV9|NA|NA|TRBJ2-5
CASSVGQGVRSETQYF
TGTGCCAGCAGCGTAGGGCAAGGGGTTAGATCAGAGACCCAGTACTTC
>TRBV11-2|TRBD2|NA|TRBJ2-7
CASSLVGGLGEQYF
TGTGCCAGCAGCTTAGTGGGAGGGTTAGGAGAGCAGTACTTC
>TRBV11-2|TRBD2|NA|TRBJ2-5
CASSTLAISETQYF
TGTGCCAGCAGCACACTAGCGATCTCGGAGACCCAGTACTTC
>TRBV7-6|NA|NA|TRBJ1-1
CASSLAGFGGNTEAFF
TGTGCCAGCAGCTTAGCGGGGTTCGGTGGGAACACTGAAGCTTTCTTT
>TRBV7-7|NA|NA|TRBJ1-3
CASSYPDPWAGNTIYF
TGTGCTAGCAGCTATCCCGACCCATGGGCCGGAAACACCATATATTTT
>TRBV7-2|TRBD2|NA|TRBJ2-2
CASSPSGVNTGELFF
TGTGCCAGCAGCCCTAGCGGGGTGAACACCGGGGAGCTGTTTTTT